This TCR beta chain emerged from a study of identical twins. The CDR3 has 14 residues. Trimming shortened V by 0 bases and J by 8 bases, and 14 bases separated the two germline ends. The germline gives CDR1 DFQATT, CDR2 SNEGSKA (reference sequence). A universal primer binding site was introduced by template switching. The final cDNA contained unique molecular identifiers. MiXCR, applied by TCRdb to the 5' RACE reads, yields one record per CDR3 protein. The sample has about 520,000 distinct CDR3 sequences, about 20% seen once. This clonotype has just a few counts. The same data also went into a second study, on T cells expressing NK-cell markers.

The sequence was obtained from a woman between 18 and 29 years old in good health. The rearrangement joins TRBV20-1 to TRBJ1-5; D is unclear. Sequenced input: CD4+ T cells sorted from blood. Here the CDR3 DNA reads TGCAGTGCTAGAGATCTAGGGTTTATGAAGCCCCAGCATTTT. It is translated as CSARDLGFMKPQHF.